Below, 4 T cell receptor beta chains from the same sample are listed, as sequenced in a study of tumor and adjacent non-tumor tissue in lung cancer. The library came from three nested PCR rounds adapted from ARM-PCR protocols. TCRdb re-analysed the multiplex PCR reads in MiXCR, keeping a single row per CDR3 protein. The data show 200,000 to 250,000 distinct CDR3 sequences, 71% seen once. The template was RNA from unsorted bulk tissue. Material: lung tumor tissue. The receptors come from a man in his 60s with non-small cell lung cancer.

A remark on this clonotype: A read error may produce the germline difference seen at one junction end. The rearrangement links TRBV19 to TRBJ2-1; D remains ambiguous. Germline V lookup: CDR1 LNHDA, CDR2 SQIVND (reference sequence). The CDR3 loop spans 15 amino acids. The CDR3 DNA reads TGTGCCAGTAGTATAGAGGGCAGGTCCTACAATGAGCAGTCCTTC. Residues: CASSIEGRSYNEQSF.

This clonotype has ten or more counts. The rearrangement joins TRBV5-5 to TRBJ1-5, with 7 nucleotides matching TRBD1. V was clipped by 0 bases and J by 5 bases; unmatched bases: 2. Germline V gives CDR1 SGHKS, CDR2 YYEKEE (reference sequence). The CDR3 consists of 14 residues. The DNA for the CDR3 is TGTGCCAGCAGCTTGGGACAGGGAGATCAGCCCCAGCATTTT. This encodes CASSLGQGDQPQHF.

In its sample, this clonotype was seen once. V and J are TRBV29-1 and TRBJ2-7; no reliable D call. This CDR3 is built from 12 residues. V was cut by 8 bases and J by 0 bases, with 11 bases left in between. Germline CDR1 is SQVTM and CDR2 is ANQGSEA. In DNA form, the CDR3 reads TGCAGCCTCTTGATAGCCTCCTACGAGCAGTACTTC. It specifies CSLLIASYEQYF.

A word on this clonotype: Given the absence of the conserved phenylalanine or tryptophan at the CDR3 end, a read error is likely. CDR3 in DNA: TGTGCCAGCAGGGTCGCGGGGACAAACATTCAGTACTCC. This codes for CASRVAGTNIQYS. The rearrangement joins TRBV11-3 to TRBJ2-4, with D perhaps matching TRBD2 (6 bases). The germline V gene has CDR1 SGHNT and CDR2 YENEEA. This CDR3 spans 13 amino acids. The V end lost 6 bases, the J end lost 6 bases, and 12 bases lay between the germline ends.